The next 8 T cell receptor beta chains were all read from a single sample in a study of T cells in Graves' hyperthyroidism and ophthalmopathy. Template material for amplifying TCR beta CDR3 regions consisted of RNA transcripts. HTBI primers were used for first-round RT-PCR of the TCR CDR3. One entry per CDR3 protein, called by TCRdb with MiXCR from the multiplex PCR reads. The sample has some 550,000 distinct CDR3 sequences, about a fifth seen once. The sample taken for sequencing was blood. The receptors here all came from a man between 18 and 29 years old with Graves' hyperthyroidism.

The chain uses TRBV6-5 and TRBJ2-5, with TRBD2 identical over 14 bases. The trim removed 0 bases at V and 2 bases at J, leaving 2 bases unmatched. Germline CDR1 MNHEY, CDR2 SVGAGI. This CDR3 has 17 amino acids. The CDR3 sequence: CASSYSGTSGGQETQYF. As DNA, the CDR3 is TGTGCCAGCAGTTACTCTGGGACTAGCGGGGGTCAAGAGACCCAGTACTTC.

In this sample, this clonotype turned up once. This chain uses TRBV12-3 or TRBV12-4 with TRBJ1-1; 9 bases are shared with TRBD1. Trimming cost V 9 bases and J 10 bases; bases outside gene matches: 6. The CDR3 has 11 residues. The CDR3 DNA sequence: TGTGCCAGTGGGGACAGGGTCGGAGCTTTCTTT. It codes for CASGDRVGAFF.

This clonotype was counted at least ten times. The rearrangement uses TRBV6-5 and TRBJ2-5; 7 bases are a match to TRBD1. This CDR3 is built from 15 residues. Germline trimming cut 5 bases from V and 4 bases from J; bases unmatched to any gene: 10. Germline CDR1 reads MNHEY; CDR2 reads SVGAGI. Here the CDR3 DNA reads TGTGCCAGCAGTCGACAGGGAAGGGACCGAGAGACCCAGTACTTC. Residues: CASSRQGRDRETQYF.

The chain is built from TRBV12-3 or TRBV12-4 and TRBJ1-3; TRBD1 aligns across 11 bases. CDR3 length: 14 amino acids. V gave up 6 bases and J gave up 4 bases; unmatched junction bases: 2. The CDR3 region is CASSGTGGGNTIYF. The CDR3 DNA reads as TGTGCCAGCAGCGGGACAGGGGGAGGAAACACCATATATTTT.

In its sample, this clonotype was seen many times. The chain joins TRBV12-3 or TRBV12-4 to TRBJ1-1, with D unresolved. This CDR3 spans 12 amino acids. V lost 3 bases to trimming and J lost 7 bases, with 9 bases between them. In DNA, the CDR3 is TGTGCCAGCAGTTTTGGGCTCAGTGAAGCTTTCTTT. This translates into CASSFGLSEAFF.

The chain has TRBV6-5 and TRBJ2-7; 8 bases line up with TRBD2. Trimming removed 2 bases from V and 4 bases from J; junction bases left unmatched: 7. Germline V CDR1 and CDR2: MNHEY, SVGAGI. The CDR3 has 15 amino acids. The CDR3 reads CASSYRAGGPYEQYF. DNA of the CDR3: TGTGCCAGCAGTTACCGCGCGGGAGGTCCGTACGAGCAGTACTTC.

This clonotype was seen many times. The J gene is TRBJ1-1, the V gene TRBV6-1; D perhaps matches TRBD1 (5 bases). From germline, CDR1 is MNHNS and CDR2 SASEGT. This CDR3 has 15 residues. The V end lost 0 bases, the J end lost 0 bases, and 8 bases lay between the germline ends. This CDR3 reads CASSEAWDLNTEAFF. The CDR3 region has the DNA TGTGCCAGCAGTGAAGCGTGGGACCTGAACACTGAAGCTTTCTTT.

This clonotype has at least ten counts. V is TRBV7-8 and J is TRBJ2-7; 8 bases agree with TRBD1. CDR3 length equals 14 residues. V trimming: 1 base; J trimming: 6 bases; junction bases outside the gene matches: 5. Germline V gives CDR1 SGHVS, CDR2 FQNEAQ. The CDR3 sequence is CASSLGTGYVEQYF. CDR3 coding DNA: TGTGCCAGCAGCTTAGGGACAGGGTACGTCGAGCAGTACTTC.